The 28 T cell receptor beta chains reported below all come from one sample, sequenced in a study of T cell responses to AZD1222 COVID-19 vaccine. The data were produced by immunoSEQ multiplex PCR, yet TCRdb's version contains in-frame clones alone and is incomplete. This sample has some 150,000 clones, with about 92% found just once. This specimen consisted of peripheral blood, obtained 28 days after the second AZD1222 dose. The receptors stem from an adult who received the AZD1222 COVID-19 vaccine.

V usage is TRBV27 and J usage is TRBJ2-2, with 10 bases that match TRBD1. Looked up from germline, CDR1 is MNHEY and CDR2 is SMNVEV (reference sequence). This CDR3 contains 18 residues. V shed 7 bases and J 2 bases; nucleotides not matched to a gene: 13. CDR3 in amino acids: CASTSGRGTGVNTGELFF. In nucleotides, the CDR3 is TGTGCCAGCACCTCCGGGAGGGGGACAGGGGTCAACACCGGGGAGCTGTTTTTT.

The chain joins TRBV11-3 to TRBJ2-3; 11 bases align to TRBD2. V lost 1 base to trimming and J lost 2 bases; unmatched junction nucleotides: 8. Per germline, CDR1 SGHNT and CDR2 YENEEA. CDR3 length: 18 amino acids. The CDR3 nucleotides read TGTGCCAGCAGCTTAGGGCACGCTAGCGGGAGGTACACAGATACGCAGTATTTT. Encoded protein: CASSLGHASGRYTDTQYF. The entire variable domain, with the rest obtained from reference TRBV11-3 and TRBJ2-3, is as follows: EAGVVQSPRYKIIEKKQPVAFWCNPISGHNTLYWYLQNLGQGPELLIRYENEEAVDDSQLPKDRFSAERLKGVDSTLKIQPAELGDSAVYLCASSLGHASGRYTDTQYFGPGTRLTVL.

V is TRBV3-1 (or the pseudogene TRBV3-2) and J is TRBJ1-2; D is uncertain. The CDR3 sequence is 14 residues long. V was shortened by 4 bases and J by 7 bases, with 16 bases between the two germline ends. In germline, CDR1 is LGHDT, CDR2 YNNKEL (reference sequence). CDR3: CASSPAGPLGGYTF. CDR3 DNA sequence: TGTGCCAGCAGCCCGGCAGGACCACTGGGTGGCTACACCTTC.

The V call is TRBV4-1, the J call TRBJ2-1, with 8 bases aligning to TRBD1. After removal of 3 bases from V and 3 bases from J, the junction contained 10 bases not matched to a gene. This CDR3 contains 17 residues. Looked up from germline, CDR1 is MGHRA and CDR2 is YSYEKL. This CDR3 is CASSQTNRGAFYNEQFF. CDR3 coding DNA: TGCGCCAGCAGCCAGACTAACAGGGGGGCTTTCTACAATGAGCAGTTCTTC.

The chain couples TRBV5-4 to TRBJ1-2; 7 bases map to TRBD1. CDR1 and CDR2 from the germline V gene are SGHNT and YYREEE (reference sequence). V was clipped by 4 bases and J by 6 bases; unmatched bases: 24. The CDR3 has 19 residues. The CDR3 bases are TGTGCCAGCAGCGAGGCAATCCTTGACGGCAGGGGGGGGTCTGATGGCTACACCTTC. This codes for CASSEAILDGRGGSDGYTF.

The chain has TRBV7-9 and TRBJ2-7; 8 bases are shared with TRBD1. Trimming removed 5 bases from V and 2 bases from J; junction bases left unmatched: 14. The CDR3 has 17 residues. Germline loops: CDR1 SEHNR, CDR2 FQNEAQ (reference sequence). CDR3 nucleotide sequence: TGTGCCAGCAGCAATGCCCCCGGACAGGGATCTCCCTACGAGCAGTACTTC. It specifies CASSNAPGQGSPYEQYF.

The J gene is TRBJ2-5, the V gene TRBV3-1 (or the pseudogene TRBV3-2); D is undetermined. V lost 2 bases, J lost 0 bases, and 7 bases lay in between. The CDR3 runs 14 residues. Germline loops: CDR1 LGHDT, CDR2 YNNKEL (reference sequence). CDR3 in DNA: TGTGCCAGCAGCCAACGGTACAACCAAGAGACCCAGTACTTC. This encodes CASSQRYNQETQYF.

The sample holds a few counts of this clone. The chain couples TRBV28 to TRBJ1-1; 7 positions match TRBD1. Germline CDR1 is MDHEN and CDR2 is SYDVKM. This CDR3 contains 14 residues. With V trimmed by 2 bases and J by 11 bases, 11 bases remained unmatched. The CDR3, as DNA: TGTGCCAGCAGTTTAGTCACGAGGGGGCGCGGTGCTTTCTTT. Its protein product is CASSLVTRGRGAFF.

The chain employs TRBV11-2 and TRBJ2-1; TRBD2 matches 10 bases. The CDR3 spans 15 residues. Germline assignment: CDR1 SGHAT and CDR2 FQNNGV. The V and J ends lost 5 bases and 9 bases, in that order; junction bases with no gene match: 10. The CDR3 nucleotides read TGTGCCAGCAGCCTCGGACTAGCGGCACGGGGTGAGCAGTTCTTC. Encoded protein: CASSLGLAARGEQFF.

The chain uses TRBV2 and TRBJ2-3; D perhaps matches TRBD2 (6 bases). This CDR3 spans 13 amino acids. The V end was cut by 4 bases, the J end by 6 bases, with 11 bases between. CDR1 and CDR2 from the germline V gene are SNHLY and FYNNEI. This CDR3 reads CASSVGTDDTQYF. In DNA, the CDR3 is TGTGCCAGCAGTGTTGGGACTGATGATACGCAGTATTTT.

The chain employs TRBV20-1 and TRBJ1-2; D remains ambiguous. CDR1 is DFQATT and CDR2 is SNEGSKA in the germline V gene (reference sequence). Trimming shortened V by 4 bases and J by 4 bases, and 7 bases separated the two germline ends. CDR3 size: 11 residues. The CDR3 region has the DNA TGCAGTGCTATGGCAGGCTATGGCTACACCTTC. Its translation: CSAMAGYGYTF.

The chain combines TRBV9 with TRBJ2-2; TRBD2 agrees at 7 bases. The V gene end was trimmed by 4 bases and the J gene end by 5 bases; junction bases not matched to a gene: 5. This CDR3 is built from 14 residues. Germline assignment: CDR1 SGDLS and CDR2 YYNGEE. The CDR3 DNA is TGTGCCAGCAGCCTATCGGGGGGAACCGGGGAGCTGTTTTTT. It is translated as CASSLSGGTGELFF.

The CDR3 sequence: CASRGQATDTQYF. The CDR3 DNA reads TGTGCCAGCAGAGGACAGGCAACAGATACGCAGTATTTT. V gene TRBV2 combines with J gene TRBJ2-3; 7 bases line up with TRBD1. Germline V gives CDR1 SNHLY, CDR2 FYNNEI. This CDR3 has 13 amino acids. V dropped 6 bases and J dropped 3; count of bases not matched to a gene: 3.

This clone was seen once. The chain couples TRBV27 to TRBJ2-1; 9 bases are a match to TRBD1. In germline, CDR1 is MNHEY, CDR2 SMNVEV (reference sequence). This CDR3 has 15 residues. V gave up 2 bases and J gave up 1 base; unmatched junction bases: 0. For the CDR3, the DNA is TGTGCCAGCAGTTTAGGGACAGGGTCCTACAATGAGCAGTTCTTC. This translates into CASSLGTGSYNEQFF.

This rearrangement joins TRBV7-8 to TRBJ1-4, with D unresolved. The CDR3 spans 17 residues. Germline V lookup: CDR1 SGHVS, CDR2 FQNEAQ. V was shortened by 1 base and J by 5 bases, with 17 bases between the two germline ends. The CDR3 DNA is TGTGCCAGCAGCTTAGTTCGGCGGAGTAGGAGAAATGAAAAACTGTTTTTT. It specifies CASSLVRRSRRNEKLFF.

This clone was counted a few times. The chain combines TRBV13 with TRBJ1-1; D is ambiguous. CDR1 and CDR2 (germline): PRHDT, FYEKMQ (reference sequence). The V end was cut by 4 bases, the J end by 1 base, with 16 bases between. The CDR3 consists of 16 residues. For the CDR3, the DNA is TGTGCCAGCAGCTCCCAGTCGGTCGGGCGGAACACTGAAGCTTTCTTT. This gives the protein CASSSQSVGRNTEAFF.

The chain recombines TRBV19 with TRBJ1-4; D possibly corresponds to TRBD1 (6 bases). The CDR3 consists of 13 residues. Germline lookup yields CDR1 LNHDA and CDR2 SQIVND (reference sequence). V was cut by 7 bases and J by 11 bases, with 17 bases left in between. For the CDR3, the DNA is TGTGCCAGTAAGGGGCAGGGGAATGGGAAACTGTTTTTT. It translates to CASKGQGNGKLFF.

The chain links TRBV27 to TRBJ2-7; a possible D gene is TRBD1 (5 bases). CDR3 length: 14 amino acids. Trimming cost V 2 bases and J 2 bases, with 10 bases left between them. Germline CDR1 MNHEY, CDR2 SMNVEV (reference sequence). The CDR3 region is CASSLQDSPYEQYF. The CDR3 nucleotides read TGTGCCAGCAGTTTACAAGACAGTCCCTACGAGCAGTACTTC.

The chain employs TRBV11-3 and TRBJ2-2; D tentatively fits TRBD1 or TRBD2 (5 bases each). CDR1 SGHNT and CDR2 YENEEA come from the germline V gene. Trimming took 5 bases from V and 5 from J, leaving 15 bases between them. The CDR3 has 15 amino acids. The CDR3 loop is CASSQGRIFTGELFF. The CDR3 DNA follows: TGTGCCAGCAGCCAGGGACGGATCTTTACCGGGGAGCTGTTTTTT.

The gene calls are TRBV5-1 and TRBJ1-4; D uncertain. The CDR3 loop spans 13 amino acids. Germline assignment: CDR1 SGHRS and CDR2 YFSETQ. Trimming took 5 bases from V and 3 from J, leaving 8 bases between them. In DNA form, the CDR3 reads TGCGCCAGCAGGGACGGACCTAATGAAAAACTGTTTTTT. Protein sequence: CASRDGPNEKLFF.

The chain uses TRBV24-1 and TRBJ2-7, with D maybe TRBD2 (5 bases). From germline, CDR1 is KGHDR and CDR2 SFDVKD. V was pared by 1 base and J by 1 base, with 10 bases between. The CDR3 spans 15 residues. CDR3 protein: CATSDFVSGSYEQYF. In nucleotides, the CDR3 is TGTGCCACCAGTGATTTTGTGTCGGGATCCTACGAGCAGTACTTC.

The chain carries TRBV5-3 and TRBJ2-7; D might be TRBD1 or TRBD2, each matching 5 bases. TRBV5-3 is an ORF, and what it does is uncertain. V was cut by 0 bases and J by 4 bases, with 14 bases left in between. This CDR3 has 15 residues. The CDR3 DNA sequence: TGTGCCAGAAGCTTGGGGGCAGGGAGACCGTACGAGCAGTACTTC. This sequence encodes CARSLGAGRPYEQYF.

This rearrangement joins TRBV4-1 to TRBJ1-5; D is unclear. Germline-derived CDR1 and CDR2 are MGHRA and YSYEKL. V was pared by 4 bases and J by 0 bases, with 13 bases between. There are 16 residues in the CDR3. The CDR3 coding sequence is TGCGCCAGCAGCCCACTTCCGGGAATTAGCAATCAGCCCCAGCATTTT. As protein: CASSPLPGISNQPQHF.

CDR3 coding DNA: TGTGCCAGTAGCCTGCAGGGAGGGGTTAATTCACCCCTCCACTTT. It is translated as CASSLQGGVNSPLHF. The chain employs TRBV19 and TRBJ1-6; TRBD1 is a possible D gene (5 bases). Deletions cut 6 bases from V and 6 bases from J, with 15 bases between. Germline V CDR1 and CDR2: LNHDA, SQIVND (reference sequence). The CDR3 extends over 15 amino acids.

This chain connects TRBV7-9 to TRBJ2-6; D ambiguous. V lost 4 bases to trimming and J lost 4 bases, with 11 bases between them. This CDR3 spans 15 amino acids. Per the germline V gene, CDR1 is SEHNR and CDR2 is FQNEAQ (reference sequence). The CDR3 is CASSSLPRGANVLTF. CDR3 DNA sequence: TGTGCCAGCAGCTCCCTCCCGCGGGGGGCCAACGTCCTGACTTTC.

This rearrangement joins TRBV28 to TRBJ1-3, with 8 nucleotides matching TRBD1. Germline-derived CDR1 and CDR2 are MDHEN and SYDVKM. The V gene end was trimmed by 4 bases and the J gene end by 5 bases; junction bases not matched to a gene: 16. The CDR3 is made up of 18 amino acids. The CDR3 nucleotides read TGTGCCAGCAGTTCCGCATTGGTTCAGGGGGCTACCCGAAACACCATATATTTT. Amino acids: CASSSALVQGATRNTIYF.

The gene calls are TRBV4-1 and TRBJ1-5, with D possibly matching TRBD1 (5 bases). The CDR3 is 15 residues long. CDR1 is MGHRA, CDR2 YSYEKL, per germline. Trimming took off 0 bases at V and 4 bases at J, with 10 bases between the two ends. The CDR3 DNA sequence: TGCGCCAGCAGCCAAGACGGGGCCAGAAATCAGCCCCAGCATTTT. Translating it yields CASSQDGARNQPQHF.

This clone was seen only once. The V call is TRBV28, the J call TRBJ1-2; D uncertain. V was trimmed by 3 bases and J by 5 bases, leaving 16 bases between them. There are 15 residues in the CDR3. Looked up from germline, CDR1 is MDHEN and CDR2 is SYDVKM. Written as DNA, the CDR3 is TGTGCCAGCAGTTTCCCAATGAGGCAGGTATATGGCTACACCTTC. It yields the protein CASSFPMRQVYGYTF.